Below are 25 T cell receptor beta chains sequenced from a single sample in a study of CD8+CD57+ T cells in acquired aplastic anemia. Genomic DNA constituted the template upon which TCR beta VDJ and CDR3 profiling was performed. In TCRdb, the reads were re-called with MiXCR into one record per CDR3 protein. The data show about 220,000 distinct CDR3 sequences, approximately 45% seen once. The sequenced patients had an expansion of CD8+CD57+ cells seen by flow cytometry. The sequencing sample was made of sorted CD4+, CD8+, or CD8+CD57+ T cells (not recorded which) from PBMCs. The source of these receptors is a human donor with aplastic anemia.

DNA for the CDR3: TGCGCCAGCAGTGAGCAAGGTGGCTACCGGGAGAACACTGAAGCTTTCTTT. It is translated as CASSEQGGYRENTEAFF. The chain recombines TRBV10-2 with TRBJ1-1; D gene unclear. Germline loops: CDR1 WSHSY, CDR2 SAAADI. With 2 bases removed from V and 1 base from J, the gap between germline ends came to 17 bases. The CDR3 extends over 17 amino acids.

This clonotype has ten or more counts. The chain carries TRBV20-1 and TRBJ1-2, with 8 bases lining up with TRBD1. The CDR3 runs 15 residues. J was trimmed by 7 bases and V by 0 bases; bases with no gene match: 10. Per the germline V gene, CDR1 is DFQATT and CDR2 is SNEGSKA (reference sequence). CDR3 amino acids: CSARDRQGARSGYTF. CDR3 coding DNA: TGCAGTGCTAGAGATCGTCAGGGGGCGAGAAGTGGCTACACCTTC.

This clonotype was counted ten times or more. The chain couples TRBV9 to TRBJ1-1, with D possibly TRBD1 on 5 matching bases. Germline V gene lookup returns CDR1 SGDLS and CDR2 YYNGEE. This CDR3 has 15 amino acids. V lost 3 bases and J lost 3, with 15 bases in between. CDR3 sequence: CASSEFRVTDTEAFF. In nucleotides, the CDR3 is TGTGCCAGCAGCGAATTCAGGGTTACGGACACTGAAGCTTTCTTT.

This sequence joins TRBV6-6 and TRBJ2-1; D assignment may be TRBD1 or TRBD2 (5 bases each). The CDR3 totals 15 residues. Trimming pared 5 bases from V and 2 bases from J, leaving 13 bases between. The germline V gene encodes CDR1 MNHNY and CDR2 SVGAGI (reference sequence). CDR3 DNA: TGTGCCAGCAGTGAGTGGGACGATCCCTACAATGAGCAGTTCTTC. This translates into CASSEWDDPYNEQFF.

The rearrangement joins TRBV5-4 to TRBJ2-7; D not certain. This CDR3 is built from 16 residues. From germline, CDR1 is SGHNT and CDR2 YYREEE (reference sequence). Between the trimmed V and J ends, which lost 0 bases and 3 bases, there was a span of 16 bases. The CDR3 nucleotides are TGTGCCAGCAGCTTGGCCGGCAGCCGAAAACTCTACGAGCAGTACTTC. This codes for CASSLAGSRKLYEQYF. Supplemented by reference TRBV5-4 and TRBJ2-7, the full variable domain reads ETGVTQSPTHLIKTRGQQVTLRCSSQSGHNTVSWYQQALGQGPQFIFQYYREEENGRGNFPPRFSGLQFPNYSSELNVNALELDDSALYLCASSLAGSRKLYEQYFGPGTRLTVT.

V is TRBV10-3 and J is TRBJ2-3; D call uncertain. This CDR3 is 12 amino acids long. The germline CDR1 and CDR2 sequences are ENHRY and SYGVKD. V was shortened by 2 bases and J by 6 bases, with 6 bases between the two germline ends. CDR3 region: CAISEVADTQYF. CDR3 DNA: TGTGCCATCAGTGAGGTGGCGGATACGCAGTATTTT.

The chain links TRBV20-1 to TRBJ2-7; 7 bases align to TRBD2. The DNA end is a closer match to TRBJ2-5, so the J assignment may be wrong. The CDR3 extends over 14 amino acids. The germline CDR1 and CDR2 sequences are DFQATT and SNEGSKA (reference sequence). The CDR3, as DNA: TGCAGTGCTAGATTTCCGGGGGGTCAAGAGACCCAGTACTTC. Translation: CSARFPGGQETQYF.

The chain couples TRBV2 to TRBJ2-7, with TRBD2 identical over 8 bases. The CDR3 sequence is 14 residues long. Germline CDR1 reads SNHLY; CDR2 reads FYNNEI. V shed 9 bases, J shed 4 bases, and the junction held 11 bases outside the gene matches. CDR3 sequence: CASAPWVAGYEQYF. The CDR3 DNA reads TGTGCCAGTGCCCCGTGGGTAGCGGGATACGAGCAGTACTTC.

This clonotype occurred many times. This sequence joins TRBV7-8 and TRBJ1-6, with D possibly TRBD1 on 5 matching bases. CDR1 is SGHVS, CDR2 FQNEAQ, per germline. The V end lost 4 bases, the J end lost 7 bases, and 17 bases lay between the germline ends. This CDR3 is 16 amino acids long. This CDR3 reads CASSWVTDSRNSPLHF. The CDR3 nucleotides read TGTGCCAGCAGCTGGGTTACCGACAGTCGGAATTCACCCCTCCACTTT.

This clonotype was recorded only once. The gene calls are TRBV4-1 and TRBJ1-1; D is undetermined. CDR1 is MGHRA and CDR2 is YSYEKL in the germline V gene. Between the trimmed V and J ends, which lost 2 bases and 0 bases, there was a span of 10 bases. CDR3 size: 15 residues. The CDR3 coding sequence is TGCGCCAGCAGCCAACGCCAGGCGCTGAACACTGAAGCTTTCTTT. Its translation is CASSQRQALNTEAFF.

This clonotype was observed once. This rearrangement joins TRBV20-1 to TRBJ1-5, with no clear D. The length of the CDR3 is 12 residues. Germline CDR1 reads DFQATT; CDR2 reads SNEGSKA (reference sequence). V lost 5 bases and J lost 4, with 9 bases in between. The CDR3 sequence: CSACIQNQPQHF. The CDR3 region has the DNA TGCAGTGCTTGCATCCAAAATCAGCCCCAGCATTTT.

The chain carries TRBV12-3 or TRBV12-4 and TRBJ1-2, with 8 positions matching TRBD1. The CDR3 runs 17 residues. J lost 1 base, V lost 6 bases, and 13 bases had no gene match. The CDR3 protein is CASRIDRGEDLNYGYTF. CDR3 nucleotides: TGTGCCAGCAGAATAGACAGGGGCGAAGACCTTAACTATGGCTACACCTTC.

This clonotype showed up many times. This sequence joins TRBV15 and TRBJ2-1; 9 bases match TRBD1. V was pared by 3 bases and J by 5 bases, with 5 bases of the junction left unmatched. This CDR3 has 15 amino acids. Germline V gene lookup returns CDR1 LNHNV and CDR2 YYDKDF (reference sequence). CDR3 protein: CATSSRGQGNNEQFF. As DNA, the CDR3 is TGTGCCACCAGCAGCAGGGGACAGGGAAACAATGAGCAGTTCTTC. Filled out from reference TRBV15 and TRBJ2-1, the complete variable domain reads DAMVIQNPRYQVTQFGKPVTLSCSQTLNHNVMYWYQQKSSQAPKLLFHYYDKDFNNEADTPDNFQSRRPNTSFCFLDIRSPGLGDTAMYLCATSSRGQGNNEQFFGPGTRLTVL.

The chain joins TRBV7-2 to TRBJ2-5; D ambiguous. This CDR3 spans 12 amino acids. Germline V lookup: CDR1 SGHTA, CDR2 FQGNSA. V was trimmed by 5 bases and J by 4 bases, leaving 8 bases between them. The CDR3 here is CASSNGLETQYF. DNA of the CDR3: TGTGCCAGCAGCAATGGGTTAGAGACCCAGTACTTC.

This clonotype was seen ten or more times. The V call is TRBV15, the J call TRBJ1-5; D possibly corresponds to TRBD1 (6 bases). The length of the CDR3 is 15 residues. Germline lookup yields CDR1 LNHNV and CDR2 YYDKDF (reference sequence). Trimming cost V 3 bases and J 6 bases, with 15 bases left between them. For the CDR3, the DNA is TGTGCCACCAGCAGGTCCCAGGGGACGGCTCAGCCCCAGCATTTT. It is translated as CATSRSQGTAQPQHF.

This chain connects TRBV29-1 to TRBJ2-1, with 10 bases identical to TRBD1. V lost 6 bases to trimming and J lost 5 bases; unmatched junction nucleotides: 7. This CDR3 is 14 amino acids long. The germline V gene has CDR1 SQVTM and CDR2 ANQGSEA. In nucleotides, the CDR3 is TGCAGCGTCGCCGGGACAGGGGCGGACAATGAGCAGTTCTTC. Translation: CSVAGTGADNEQFF.

This clonotype was picked up many times. This chain connects TRBV9 to TRBJ2-1; 13 bases align to TRBD2. Germline CDR1 SGDLS, CDR2 YYNGEE. This CDR3 spans 15 amino acids. With 2 bases clipped from V and 8 bases from J, the junction kept 4 bases outside the gene matches. This chain's CDR3 is CASSVTSGGGHEQFF. In DNA, the CDR3 is TGTGCCAGCAGCGTTACTAGCGGGGGGGGGCATGAGCAGTTCTTC.

This clonotype occurred many times. Here the CDR3 reads CSARVEGPDSNQPQHF. The CDR3 bases are TGCAGTGCTAGAGTTGAGGGCCCCGATAGCAATCAGCCCCAGCATTTT. The rearrangement uses TRBV20-1 and TRBJ1-5; no clear D. This CDR3 comprises 16 residues. Germline V gene sequence: CDR1 DFQATT, CDR2 SNEGSKA (reference sequence). The germline V and J ends were trimmed by 1 base and 0 bases, with 13 bases remaining between them.

This clonotype showed up many times. CDR3 loop: CASSLEGRSSYNEQFF. CDR3 nucleotide sequence: TGTGCCAGCAGCTTAGAAGGCCGCTCGTCCTACAATGAGCAGTTCTTC. The V and J genes are TRBV11-3 and TRBJ2-1, with D uncertain. V dropped 0 bases and J dropped 1 base, with 10 bases sitting between them. CDR1 is SGHNT and CDR2 is YENEEA in the germline V gene. This CDR3 spans 16 amino acids.

This clonotype was detected many times. The J gene is TRBJ2-2, the V gene TRBV19, with 10 bases identical to TRBD2. Per the germline V gene, CDR1 is LNHDA and CDR2 is SQIVND (reference sequence). The CDR3 covers 15 residues. Unmatched junction bases numbered 4, after V lost 3 bases and J lost 6 bases. DNA of the CDR3: TGTGCCAGTAGTATCCAGCGGGAGGGCGCCGGGGAGCTGTTTTTT. Translation gives CASSIQREGAGELFF.

This clonotype has at least ten counts. The chain carries TRBV20-1 and TRBJ1-1; D perhaps matches TRBD1 (5 bases). This CDR3 is 13 amino acids long. V was pared by 0 bases and J by 5 bases, with 10 bases between. Germline V CDR1 and CDR2: DFQATT, SNEGSKA (reference sequence). DNA of the CDR3: TGCAGTGCTAGAGATGCAGGGAGGACTGAAGCTTTCTTT. This codes for CSARDAGRTEAFF.

The table lists this clonotype with many counts. This chain uses TRBV13 with TRBJ2-3; D call uncertain. V was pared by 7 bases and J by 3 bases, with 5 bases between. Germline V gives CDR1 PRHDT, CDR2 FYEKMQ (reference sequence). CDR3 length: 11 amino acids. The CDR3 bases are TGTGCCAGCACACGAACAGATACGCAGTATTTT. Protein sequence: CASTRTDTQYF. Full variable domain (missing parts from reference TRBV13 and TRBJ2-3): AAGVIQSPRHLIKEKRETATLKCYPIPRHDTVYWYQQGPGQDPQFLISFYEKMQSDKGSIPDRFSAQQFSDYHSELNMSSLELGDSALYFCASTRTDTQYFGPGTRLTVL.

In this sample, this clonotype turned up many times. The rearrangement links TRBV7-9 to TRBJ2-2; TRBD2 aligns across 14 bases. CDR1 is SEHNR and CDR2 is FQNEAQ in the germline V gene (reference sequence). The CDR3 is 18 residues long. The J segment lost 6 bases and the V segment lost 5 bases, leaving 11 bases of the junction unmatched. The CDR3 DNA follows: TGTGCCAGCAGCGACACGGAGGGGACTAGCGGGAGAGCCGGGGAGCTGTTTTTT. Its translation: CASSDTEGTSGRAGELFF. Full variable domain (rest looked up from reference TRBV7-9 and TRBJ2-2): DTGVSQNPRHKITKRGQNVTFRCDPISEHNRLYWYRQTLGQGPEFLTYFQNEAQLEKSRLLSDRFSAERPKGSFSTLEIQRTEQGDSAMYLCASSDTEGTSGRAGELFFGEGSRLTVL.

The chain carries TRBV9 and TRBJ1-2; TRBD1 agrees at 10 bases. Trimming cost V 7 bases and J 6 bases; bases outside gene matches: 12. The CDR3 sequence is 15 residues long. Germline loops: CDR1 SGDLS, CDR2 YYNGEE. Here the CDR3 DNA reads TGTGCCAGCGGAAGGAAGGACAGGGGGGGACATGGCTACACCTTC. Protein sequence: CASGRKDRGGHGYTF.

The chain carries TRBV10-2 and TRBJ2-1; 10 nucleotides agree with TRBD2. The better agreement between TRBJ2-7 and the DNA end casts doubt on the J call. CDR3 length: 14 amino acids. CDR1 and CDR2 from the germline V gene are WSHSY and SAAADI. The CDR3 region is CASRRAGGQYEQYF. Here the CDR3 DNA reads TGCGCCAGCAGAAGAGCGGGGGGGCAATACGAGCAGTACTTC.